Below are 8 T cell receptor beta chains sequenced from a single sample in a study of blood T cell repertoires in COVID-19 (TCRdb year 2020). The method was the immunoSEQ multiplex PCR assay. TCRdb took over this immuneACCESS table, retaining in-frame rearrangements with V and J assigned. Such tables are incomplete; in checked studies, under half of the missing clones stem from an unresolved V gene, and the remainder is unexplained. In all, the sample holds 200,000 to 300,000 clones, and about 86% of those were seen once. Together, the top ten hold 2.5% to 3.5% of the sample. The material sequenced was PBMCs or T cells enriched from blood (not recorded which). These receptors originate from a woman aged 40 to 55 with acute COVID-19.

The V call is TRBV25-1, the J call TRBJ1-1; 7 bases are a match to TRBD1. The junction had 15 bases not matched to a gene; V was cut back by 7 bases and J by 4 bases. The CDR3 is made up of 16 amino acids. Germline CDR1 and CDR2: MGHDK and SYGVNS. The CDR3 coding sequence is TGTGCCAGCATGGGCCGATACAGGGGCCTGGGCACTGAAGCTTTCTTT. As protein: CASMGRYRGLGTEAFF.

Here the CDR3 DNA reads TGTGCCAGCAGCTTTCGGGAATACCGATACAATGAGCAGTTCTTC. Protein product: CASSFREYRYNEQFF. This chain joins TRBV5-6 and TRBJ2-1; D might be TRBD2 (5 bases). The CDR3 sequence is 15 residues long. V was pared by 2 bases and J by 4 bases, with 13 bases between. The germline gives CDR1 SGHDT, CDR2 YYEEEE.

This clone was observed a handful of times. The chain combines TRBV14 with TRBJ1-6; 11 nucleotides agree with TRBD1. The germline CDR1 and CDR2 sequences are SGHDN and FVKESK. The CDR3 consists of 14 residues. The ends lost 4 bases at V and 13 bases at J; junction bases unmatched: 6. CDR3 in amino acids: CASSLDRGPQPLHF. The CDR3 coding sequence is TGTGCCAGCAGCCTGGACAGGGGGCCTCAGCCCCTCCACTTT.

The J gene is TRBJ2-5, the V gene TRBV19, with D maybe TRBD2 (6 bases). The CDR3 runs to 20 residues. With 2 bases removed from V and 6 bases from J, the gap between germline ends came to 31 bases. Germline CDR1 LNHDA, CDR2 SQIVND (reference sequence). The CDR3, as DNA: TGTGCCAGTAGTATAAACCTTCGGACGGGGGACCGAAACCAATTGAAGACCCAGTACTTC. The encoded protein is CASSINLRTGDRNQLKTQYF.

The CDR3 DNA follows: TGTGCCAGCATGGAGAATCGCGGCACTGAAGCTTTCTTT. This codes for CASMENRGTEAFF. The J gene is TRBJ1-1, the V gene TRBV6-6; D ambiguous. From germline, CDR1 is MNHNY and CDR2 SVGAGI (reference sequence). V was pared by 7 bases and J by 4 bases, with 13 bases between. The CDR3 consists of 13 residues.

This chain connects TRBV2 to TRBJ2-1; D not resolved. The CDR3 length is 12 residues. The germline V gene encodes CDR1 SNHLY and CDR2 FYNNEI. Deletions cut 6 bases from V and 4 bases from J, with 7 bases between. The CDR3 DNA follows: TGTGCCAGCAGAGTGACTTACAATGAGCAGTTCTTC. Its translation is CASRVTYNEQFF.

This rearrangement joins TRBV5-8 to TRBJ2-1; tentatively, D is TRBD2 (5 bases). V gave up 0 bases and J gave up 1 base, with 8 bases separating them. The CDR3 loop spans 15 amino acids. Germline values: CDR1 SGHTS, CDR2 YDEGEE. The CDR3 loop is CASSLGRLSYNEQFF. CDR3 bases: TGTGCCAGCAGCTTGGGGAGGTTGTCCTACAATGAGCAGTTCTTC.

V gene TRBV13 combines with J gene TRBJ2-1; the match to TRBD2 covers 13 bases. Germline CDR1 is PRHDT and CDR2 is FYEKMQ (reference sequence). The CDR3 runs 16 residues. V lost 0 bases and J lost 8; bases outside the gene matches: 4. In DNA, the CDR3 is TGTGCCAGCAGCTTAGGGACTAGCGGGAGGTACCATGAGCAGTTCTTC. Its translation is CASSLGTSGRYHEQFF.